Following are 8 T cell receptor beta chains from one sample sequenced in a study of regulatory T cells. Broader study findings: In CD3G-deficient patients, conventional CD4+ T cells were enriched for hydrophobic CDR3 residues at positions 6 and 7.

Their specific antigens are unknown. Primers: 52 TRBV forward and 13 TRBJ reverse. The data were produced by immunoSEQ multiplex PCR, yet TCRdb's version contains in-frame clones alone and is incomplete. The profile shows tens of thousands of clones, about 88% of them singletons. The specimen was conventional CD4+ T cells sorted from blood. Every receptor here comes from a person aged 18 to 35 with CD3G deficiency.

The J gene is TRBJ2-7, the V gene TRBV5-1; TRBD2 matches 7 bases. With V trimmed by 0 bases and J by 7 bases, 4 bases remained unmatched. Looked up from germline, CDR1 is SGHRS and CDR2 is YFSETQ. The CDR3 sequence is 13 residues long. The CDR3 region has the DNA TGCGCCAGCAGCTTGGACGGGGAGGGGGAGCAGTACTTC. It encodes CASSLDGEGEQYF.

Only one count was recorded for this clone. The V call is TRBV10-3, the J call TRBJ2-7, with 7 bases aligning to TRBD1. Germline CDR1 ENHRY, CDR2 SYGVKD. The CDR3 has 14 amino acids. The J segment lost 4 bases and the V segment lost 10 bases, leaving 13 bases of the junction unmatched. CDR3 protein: CATSTGKGEYEQYF. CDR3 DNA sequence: TGTGCCACGTCGACAGGGAAAGGCGAATACGAGCAGTACTTC.

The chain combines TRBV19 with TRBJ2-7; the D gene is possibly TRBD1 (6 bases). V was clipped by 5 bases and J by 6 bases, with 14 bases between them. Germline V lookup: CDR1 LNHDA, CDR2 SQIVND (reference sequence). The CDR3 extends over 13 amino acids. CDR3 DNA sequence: TGTGCCAGTAGTCCGGGACACGGCTCCGAGCAGTACTTC. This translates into CASSPGHGSEQYF.

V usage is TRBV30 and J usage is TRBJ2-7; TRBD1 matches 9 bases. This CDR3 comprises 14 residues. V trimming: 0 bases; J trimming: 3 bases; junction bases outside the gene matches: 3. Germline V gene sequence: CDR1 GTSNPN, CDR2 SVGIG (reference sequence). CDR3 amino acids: CAWSVQGQGYEQYF. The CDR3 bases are TGTGCCTGGAGTGTACAGGGACAGGGCTACGAGCAGTACTTC.

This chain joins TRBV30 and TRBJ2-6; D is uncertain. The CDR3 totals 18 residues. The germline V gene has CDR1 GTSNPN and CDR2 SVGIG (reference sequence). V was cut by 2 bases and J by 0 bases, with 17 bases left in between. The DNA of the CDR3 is TGTGCCTGGAGTCGAGGCAGGACCTTACGCTCTGGGGCCAACGTCCTGACTTTC. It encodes CAWSRGRTLRSGANVLTF. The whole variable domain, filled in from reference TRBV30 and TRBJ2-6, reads SQTIHQWPATLVQPVGSPLSLECTVEGTSNPNLYWYRQAAGRGLQLLFYSVGIGQISSEVPQNLSASRPQDRQFILSSKKLLLSDSGFYLCAWSRGRTLRSGANVLTFGAGSRLTVL.

Written as DNA, the CDR3 is TGCGCCAGTAGCGGGAGTTATGGCAATGAGCAGTTCTTC. This codes for CASSGSYGNEQFF. The chain is built from TRBV5-1 and TRBJ2-1, with 9 bases fitting TRBD2. Germline lookup yields CDR1 SGHRS and CDR2 YFSETQ. The J segment lost 6 bases and the V segment lost 8 bases, leaving 6 bases of the junction unmatched. The CDR3 has 13 residues.

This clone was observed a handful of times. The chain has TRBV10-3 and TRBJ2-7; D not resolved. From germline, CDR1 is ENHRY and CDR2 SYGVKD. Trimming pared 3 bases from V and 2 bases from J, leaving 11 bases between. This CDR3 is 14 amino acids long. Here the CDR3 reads CAISEQIPAYEQYF. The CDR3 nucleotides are TGTGCCATCAGTGAACAGATTCCGGCCTACGAGCAGTACTTC.

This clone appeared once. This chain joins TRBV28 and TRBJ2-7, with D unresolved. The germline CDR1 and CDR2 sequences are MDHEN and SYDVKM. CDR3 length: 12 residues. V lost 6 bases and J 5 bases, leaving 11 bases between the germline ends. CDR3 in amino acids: CASSRYRNEQYF. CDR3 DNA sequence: TGTGCCAGCAGCCGCTACCGGAACGAGCAGTACTTC.